The 27 T cell receptor beta chains given below trace back to one sample, sequenced in a study of molecular identifiers for immune sequencing clone quantification. Each CDR3 protein gets one entry after TCRdb re-called the PCR reads with MiXCR. Counted here are approximately 670,000 distinct CDR3 sequences, about 20% occurring once; the ten biggest clones make up roughly 0.9%. Sequenced material: naive CD8+ T cells from blood, with Jurkat cell RNA spiked in. Stated subset: FACS-sorted CD8+CD4-CCR7+CD45RA+ naive T cells. Receptors were obtained from a human donor in good health. Some libraries in this study had Jurkat cell RNA spiked in.

The sample holds a few counts of this clonotype. The V and J genes are TRBV19 and TRBJ2-7; 7 nucleotides agree with TRBD1. The V segment lost 10 bases and the J segment 0 bases; nucleotides outside the gene matches: 9. The CDR3 consists of 14 residues. The germline V gene has CDR1 LNHDA and CDR2 SQIVND (reference sequence). CDR3 bases: TGTGCCACCTGCCGGACAGGCGACTCCTACGAGCAGTACTTC. Translating it yields CATCRTGDSYEQYF.

The rearrangement joins TRBV28 to TRBJ1-2, with 9 bases that match TRBD1. Trimming at V came to 4 bases and at J to 6 bases, leaving 9 bases not matched to a gene. The CDR3 spans 15 residues. Germline values: CDR1 MDHEN, CDR2 SYDVKM. Written as DNA, the CDR3 is TGTGCCAGCAGTTGGAGGACAGGGGCCCCCCATGGCTACACCTTC. This codes for CASSWRTGAPHGYTF.

This clonotype appeared many times. This chain joins TRBV4-1 and TRBJ1-3; D call uncertain. The germline CDR1 and CDR2 sequences are MGHRA and YSYEKL. V lost 0 bases and J lost 3, with 9 bases in between. The CDR3 extends over 15 amino acids. This CDR3 reads CASSQDLTGGNTIYF. Written as DNA, the CDR3 is TGCGCCAGCAGCCAAGATTTAACCGGTGGAAACACCATATATTTT.

This clonotype was observed a handful of times. The rearrangement joins TRBV24-1 to TRBJ2-1, with no clear D. Germline values: CDR1 KGHDR, CDR2 SFDVKD. This CDR3 is 13 amino acids long. Trimming took 1 base from V and 6 from J, leaving 6 bases between them. The CDR3, as DNA: TGTGCCACCAGTGATTTCAACAGCAATGAGCAGTTCTTC. Translated, it gives CATSDFNSNEQFF.

This clonotype was counted many times. The chain uses TRBV15 and TRBJ2-3, with D hard to call. From germline, CDR1 is LNHNV and CDR2 YYDKDF (reference sequence). The CDR3 totals 20 residues. V lost 0 bases and J lost 2, with 24 bases in between. The CDR3: CATSRDDSRFIGLSTDTQYF. In nucleotides, the CDR3 is TGTGCCACCAGCAGAGATGATTCGCGGTTTATAGGTTTGTCCACAGATACGCAGTATTTT.

A word on this clonotype: A much larger clone differs by one base, so this may be a read error. The limits of the CDR3 on the DNA are not certain, so only TCRdb's listed CDR3 is given. The chain combines TRBV28 with TRBJ1-2; the table's D call, TRBD1, was not checked against the DNA. Germline V gene sequence: CDR1 MDHEN, CDR2 SYDVKM. The length of the CDR3 is 13 amino acids, counting both ends. The chain's CDR3 is CAGSKDRLYGCTF.

This clonotype was counted only a few times. The chain couples TRBV3-1 to TRBJ1-1, with D perhaps TRBD1 (6 bases). The CDR3 consists of 16 residues. Germline lookup yields CDR1 LGHDT and CDR2 YNNKEL (reference sequence). Trimming cost V 4 bases and J 1 base, with 16 bases left between them. CDR3 nucleotide sequence: TGTGCCAGCAGCCCCAACAGGGTTGGGCGGAACACTGAAGCTTTCTTT. Amino acid sequence: CASSPNRVGRNTEAFF.

In its sample, this clonotype was seen many times. V gene TRBV15 combines with J gene TRBJ1-3; 7 nucleotides align to TRBD1. This CDR3 spans 16 amino acids. Trimming at V came to 0 bases and at J to 1 base, leaving 3 bases not matched to a gene. The germline V gene encodes CDR1 LNHNV and CDR2 YYDKDF (reference sequence). The CDR3 sequence is CATSRDRGLSGNTIYF. CDR3 bases: TGTGCCACCAGCAGAGACAGGGGGTTGTCTGGAAACACCATATATTTT. Combining the CDR3 with reference TRBV15 and TRBJ1-3 gives the whole variable domain DAMVIQNPRYQVTQFGKPVTLSCSQTLNHNVMYWYQQKSSQAPKLLFHYYDKDFNNEADTPDNFQSRRPNTSFCFLDIRSPGLGDTAMYLCATSRDRGLSGNTIYFGEGSWLTVV.

This clonotype was seen only once. One base away lies a much larger clone, so this may be a sequencing read error. The chain joins TRBV29-1 to TRBJ1-2; D unclear. Deletions cut 4 bases from V and 3 bases from J, with 21 bases between. This CDR3 is built from 16 residues. Germline V gene sequence: CDR1 SQVTM, CDR2 ANQGSEA. CDR3 coding DNA: TGCAGCGTTGGAGATCGGTTCGGCAGCCCTTACTATGGCTACACCTTC. It codes for CSVGDRFGSPYYGYTF.

A word on this clonotype: A much larger clone sits a single nucleotide away, making a read error possible. The chain combines TRBV5-4 with TRBJ2-5; TRBD2 agrees at 10 bases. V lost 0 bases to trimming and J lost 1 base; unmatched junction nucleotides: 6. Germline CDR1 is SGHNT and CDR2 is YYREEE (reference sequence). The CDR3 sequence is 17 residues long. The CDR3 region has the DNA TGTGCCAGCAGCTTGGAGCCGGGACTAGCGACCCAAGAGACCCAGTACTTC. Translated, it gives CASSLEPGLATQETQYF.

This clonotype was recorded a few times. This chain links TRBV6-2 or TRBV6-3 with TRBJ2-7, with D perhaps TRBD1 (5 bases). The CDR3 length is 14 residues. Trimming took 0 bases from V and 5 from J, leaving 11 bases between them. Germline CDR1 MNHEY, CDR2 SVGEGT. This CDR3 is CASSYSWGVNEQYF. The CDR3 DNA sequence: TGTGCCAGCAGTTACTCTTGGGGCGTCAACGAGCAGTACTTC.

This clonotype was seen a handful of times. DNA of the CDR3: TGTGCCAGCAGCTACGGACAGGCGTCCTCCTACGAGCAGTACTTC. It yields the protein CASSYGQASSYEQYF. The J gene is TRBJ2-7, the V gene TRBV11-2; TRBD1 matches at 7 bases. This CDR3 comprises 15 residues. The trim removed 4 bases at V and 0 bases at J, leaving 6 bases unmatched. CDR1 and CDR2 from the germline V gene are SGHAT and FQNNGV.

This clonotype was counted a few times. V and J are TRBV15 and TRBJ1-1; D ambiguous. Trimming removed 0 bases at V and 10 bases at J, with 12 bases between. Germline V lookup: CDR1 LNHNV, CDR2 YYDKDF (reference sequence). The CDR3 runs 13 residues. CDR3 coding DNA: TGTGCCACCAGCAGAGATTACCAGTCAGGAGCTTTCTTT. This sequence encodes CATSRDYQSGAFF.

This clonotype was counted a few times. The chain combines TRBV27 with TRBJ1-2; D is undetermined. CDR3 size: 14 residues. CDR1 is MNHEY, CDR2 SMNVEV, per germline (reference sequence). Trimming took off 1 base at V and 7 bases at J, with 13 bases between the two ends. The CDR3, as DNA: TGTGCCAGCAGTTTATTGGGCCCGGACGGTGGCTACACCTTC. It specifies CASSLLGPDGGYTF.

Comments on this clonotype: A single base separates this from a much larger clone, so it may be a read error. The chain combines TRBV6-2 or TRBV6-3 with TRBJ1-2; D perhaps matches TRBD1 (6 bases). This CDR3 has 15 residues. Germline V lookup: CDR1 MNHEY, CDR2 SVGEGT. Here the CDR3 reads CASNYTGTSNYGYTF. The CDR3 DNA reads as TGTGCCAGCAATTACACCGGGACAAGTAACTATGGCTACACCTTC.

Many counts were recorded for this clonotype. This sequence joins TRBV20-1 and TRBJ2-3, with 8 positions matching TRBD1. The V gene end was trimmed by 0 bases and the J gene end by 0 bases; junction bases not matched to a gene: 5. The CDR3 has 16 amino acids. Germline loops: CDR1 DFQATT, CDR2 SNEGSKA (reference sequence). The CDR3 reads CSARELGQGSTDTQYF. CDR3 nucleotides: TGCAGTGCTAGAGAGCTCGGACAGGGCAGCACAGATACGCAGTATTTT.

This clonotype was detected ten times or more. The chain carries TRBV7-6 and TRBJ2-5; 11 bases match TRBD2. The CDR3 sequence is 17 residues long. J gave up 2 bases and V 1 base, and 6 bases lay outside the gene matches. CDR1 and CDR2 (germline): SGHVS, FNYEAQ. Here the CDR3 reads CASSLGVLAGEQETQYF. CDR3 sequence (DNA): TGTGCCAGCAGCTTAGGGGTACTAGCGGGGGAGCAAGAGACCCAGTACTTC.

Ten or more counts support this clonotype. The genes are TRBV20-1 and TRBJ2-7; 9 bases align to TRBD1. Germline V lookup: CDR1 DFQATT, CDR2 SNEGSKA (reference sequence). The CDR3 has 16 amino acids. V gave up 0 bases and J gave up 4 bases; unmatched junction bases: 10. The CDR3 region is CSARDQGQGTGYEQYF. In DNA form, the CDR3 reads TGCAGTGCTAGAGATCAAGGGCAGGGGACAGGGTACGAGCAGTACTTC.

This clonotype has at least ten counts. The rearrangement uses TRBV19 and TRBJ1-5, with a tentative D call TRBD1 (6 bases). The CDR3 length is 16 residues. Germline loops: CDR1 LNHDA, CDR2 SQIVND (reference sequence). Between the trimmed V and J ends, which lost 3 bases and 0 bases, there was a span of 12 bases. The CDR3 loop reads CASSIRGWDSNQPQHF. The CDR3 nucleotides read TGTGCCAGTAGTATCAGGGGATGGGATAGCAATCAGCCCCAGCATTTT.

The count of this clonotype is one. It may be a read error: a sequence one base away is much more abundant. The gene calls are TRBV11-2 and TRBJ2-7; TRBD1 or TRBD2 may be the D gene (5 bases each). Germline values: CDR1 SGHAT, CDR2 FQNNGV. The CDR3 covers 15 residues. V shed 8 bases and J shed 1 base, with 18 bases lying between them. CDR3 nucleotides: TGTGCCAGCGGCCCCCCGGGACCAAAATCCTACGAGCAGTACTTC. Protein product: CASGPPGPKSYEQYF. Together with reference TRBV11-2 and TRBJ2-7, the CDR3 gives the full variable domain: EAGVAQSPRYKIIEKRQSVAFWCNPISGHATLYWYQQILGQGPKLLIQFQNNGVVDDSQLPKDRFSAERLKGVDSTLKIQPAKLEDSAVYLCASGPPGPKSYEQYFGPGTRLTVT.

This clonotype appeared many times. A junction boundary mismatches the germline segment, possibly from a read error. This chain connects TRBV27 to TRBJ2-7, with 7 bases matching TRBD1. Germline assignment: CDR1 MNHEY and CDR2 SMNVEV (reference sequence). This CDR3 is built from 13 residues. CDR3 nucleotide sequence: TGCGCCAGCAGCTTCACAGGGGACTACGAGCAGTACTTC. Translating gives CASSFTGDYEQYF.

On this clonotype itself: It may be a read error: a sequence one base away is much more abundant. The chain joins TRBV2 to TRBJ1-2, with D perhaps TRBD1 (5 bases). The CDR3 contains 16 residues. The V gene lost 6 bases and the J gene lost 4 bases, with 21 bases spanning the gap. Germline values: CDR1 SNHLY, CDR2 FYNNEI. CDR3 DNA sequence: TGTGCCAGCAGCCCGGAGGCAGGCGTCGACAGCTATGGCTACACCTTC. Its translation is CASSPEAGVDSYGYTF.

This clonotype was detected many times. The rearrangement joins TRBV6-2 or TRBV6-3 to TRBJ1-1; no clear D gene. CDR1 MNHEY and CDR2 SVGEGT come from the germline V gene. The CDR3 is made up of 13 amino acids. The ends were cut back, 2 bases at V and 6 bases at J, with 10 bases in the middle. The CDR3 region is CASSYLGVPEAFF. DNA of the CDR3: TGTGCCAGCAGTTACCTTGGGGTACCTGAAGCTTTCTTT.

With regard to this clonotype: A much larger clone differs by one base, so this may be a read error. The chain has TRBV6-5 and TRBJ2-1; a possible D gene is TRBD2 (6 bases). V lost 4 bases and J 4 bases, leaving 11 bases between the germline ends. This CDR3 contains 14 residues. Germline V gives CDR1 MNHEY, CDR2 SVGAGI. This CDR3 is CASSCSGGYNEQFF. DNA for the CDR3: TGTGCCAGCAGTTGCTCCGGGGGATACAATGAGCAGTTCTTC.

This clonotype was detected ten times or more. The chain couples TRBV27 to TRBJ2-7; D tentatively reads TRBD1 or TRBD2 (6 bases each). Trimming left V 4 bases short and J 4 bases short, with 17 bases between. The CDR3 is made up of 15 amino acids. CDR1 is MNHEY and CDR2 is SMNVEV in the germline V gene (reference sequence). The CDR3 spells CASSSGGLGGYEQYF. The DNA for the CDR3 is TGTGCCAGCAGTTCCGGTGGGCTAGGGGGGTACGAGCAGTACTTC.

The rearrangement links TRBV25-1 to TRBJ1-1; the D is unclear. CDR1 and CDR2 (germline): MGHDK, SYGVNS. V was clipped by 4 bases and J by 0 bases, with 12 bases between them. CDR3 length: 15 amino acids. The CDR3 nucleotides read TGTGCCAGCAGTGTCAACAGCCCAATGAACACTGAAGCTTTCTTT. Its protein is CASSVNSPMNTEAFF.

This clonotype was recorded at least ten times. This sequence joins TRBV13 and TRBJ2-3, with a possible D match to TRBD2 (6 bases). There are 15 residues in the CDR3. CDR1 and CDR2 (germline): PRHDT, FYEKMQ (reference sequence). V was pared by 2 bases and J by 2 bases, with 11 bases between. This chain's CDR3 is CASSLFAGNTDTQYF. CDR3 nucleotide sequence: TGTGCCAGCAGCTTATTTGCGGGGAACACAGATACGCAGTATTTT.